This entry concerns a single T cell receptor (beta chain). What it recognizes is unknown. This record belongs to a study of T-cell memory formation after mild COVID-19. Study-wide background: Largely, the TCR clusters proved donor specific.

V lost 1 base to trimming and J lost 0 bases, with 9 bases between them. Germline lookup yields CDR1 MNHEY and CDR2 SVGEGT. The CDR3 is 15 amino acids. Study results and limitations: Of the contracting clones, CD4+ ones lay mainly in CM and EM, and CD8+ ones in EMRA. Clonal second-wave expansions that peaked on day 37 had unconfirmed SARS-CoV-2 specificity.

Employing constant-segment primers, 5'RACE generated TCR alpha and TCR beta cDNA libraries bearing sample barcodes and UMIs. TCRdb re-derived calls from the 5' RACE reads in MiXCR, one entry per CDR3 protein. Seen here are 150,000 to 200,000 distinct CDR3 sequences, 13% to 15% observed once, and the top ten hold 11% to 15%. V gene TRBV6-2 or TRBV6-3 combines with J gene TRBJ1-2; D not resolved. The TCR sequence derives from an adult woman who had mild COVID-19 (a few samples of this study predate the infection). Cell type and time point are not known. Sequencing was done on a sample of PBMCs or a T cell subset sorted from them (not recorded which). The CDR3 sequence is CASSYLGNTNYGYTF. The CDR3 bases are TGTGCCAGCAGTTACTTAGGCAACACTAACTATGGCTACACCTTC.